This T cell receptor beta chain was identified during a study of cytomegalovirus exposure and HLA in healthy donors. Notes on the study in general: As a later analysis showed, a missense DCLRE1C variant was linked to trimming of TCR beta V- and J-genes. Testing in vitro showed a few CMV-associated chains specific for CMV antigens. The investigators catalogued 150 to 200 TCR beta chains as cytomegalovirus-associated.

Trimming removed 2 bases from V and 2 bases from J, with 9 bases in between. CDR3 length equals 14 residues. Germline CDR1 reads SGHVS; CDR2 reads FQNEAQ. In the case of this clone: Its antigen remains unidentified.

With 60 Vbeta and 13 Jbeta primers, the PCR was carried out. Using immunoSEQ multiplex PCR, the repertoire was profiled, and TCRdb retains in-frame clones only, with some absent. The table includes approximately 170,000 clones, more than 65% detected once. Sequencing was carried out using PBMCs. The rearrangement joins TRBV7-8 to TRBJ1-1; D is possibly TRBD1 (5 bases). This receptor was taken from a woman aged 40 to 50 in good health and CMV-seropositive. CDR3 protein: CASSLPTANTEAFF. Written as DNA, the CDR3 is TGTGCCAGCAGCTTACCGACAGCAAACACTGAAGCTTTCTTT.